This TCR beta chain was recorded in a study of CD8 T cells in Susac syndrome. Study-level findings and limits: As acknowledged by the study, its TCR sequencing and HLA analysis included a relatively small number of individuals.

The multiple sclerosis controls, all treatment-naive patients, had relapsing-remitting disease that was stable or active. TEMRA cells underwent FACS enrichment and CD8+ and CD4+ T cells underwent negative isolation. Reverse transcription of roughly 0.45 to 1 ug RNA was performed with random hexamers. TCR beta CDR3 was amplified by immunoSEQ multiplex PCR. This amplification extended across 54 Vbeta and 13 Jbeta segments. TCRdb reprocessed the immunoSEQ multiplex PCR reads with MiXCR, giving one entry per CDR3 protein. The table has about 210,000 distinct CDR3 sequences, 95% seen once. Notes on this clonotype: Its antigen remains unknown.

CDR1 and CDR2 from the germline V gene are SEHNR and FQNEAQ (reference sequence). The ends lost 10 bases at V and 3 bases at J; junction bases unmatched: 14. This CDR3 is built from 15 residues. The clonotype originates from a human donor with multiple sclerosis. Material for sequencing was CD4+ T cells from PBMCs. The chain couples TRBV7-9 to TRBJ2-7; 8 bases agree with TRBD1. CDR3 sequence reads: CATAVGTGPHYEQYF. In DNA form, the CDR3 reads TGTGCCACCGCGGTAGGGACAGGACCCCACTACGAGCAGTACTTC.